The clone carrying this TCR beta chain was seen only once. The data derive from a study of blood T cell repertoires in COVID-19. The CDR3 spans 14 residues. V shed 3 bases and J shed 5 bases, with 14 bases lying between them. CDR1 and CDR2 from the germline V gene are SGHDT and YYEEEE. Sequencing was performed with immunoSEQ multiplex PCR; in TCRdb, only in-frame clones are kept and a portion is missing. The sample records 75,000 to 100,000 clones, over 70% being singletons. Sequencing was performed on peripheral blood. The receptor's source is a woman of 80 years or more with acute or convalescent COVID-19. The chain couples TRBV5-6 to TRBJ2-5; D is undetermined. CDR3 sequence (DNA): TGTGCCAGCAGCTCGCTGTTGGCCCCGGAGACCCAGTACTTC. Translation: CASSSLLAPETQYF.